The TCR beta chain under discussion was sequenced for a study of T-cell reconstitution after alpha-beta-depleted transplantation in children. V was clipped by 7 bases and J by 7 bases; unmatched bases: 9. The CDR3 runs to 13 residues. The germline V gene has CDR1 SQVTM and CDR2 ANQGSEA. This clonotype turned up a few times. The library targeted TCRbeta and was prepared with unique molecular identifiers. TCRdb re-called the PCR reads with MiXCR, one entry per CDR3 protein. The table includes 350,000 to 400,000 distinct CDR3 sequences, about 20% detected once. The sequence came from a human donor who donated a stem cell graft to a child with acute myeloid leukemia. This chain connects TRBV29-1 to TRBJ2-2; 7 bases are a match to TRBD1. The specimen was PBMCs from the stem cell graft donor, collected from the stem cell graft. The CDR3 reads CSARDRDGGELFF. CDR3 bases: TGCAGCGCCAGAGACAGGGACGGCGGGGAGCTGTTTTTT.